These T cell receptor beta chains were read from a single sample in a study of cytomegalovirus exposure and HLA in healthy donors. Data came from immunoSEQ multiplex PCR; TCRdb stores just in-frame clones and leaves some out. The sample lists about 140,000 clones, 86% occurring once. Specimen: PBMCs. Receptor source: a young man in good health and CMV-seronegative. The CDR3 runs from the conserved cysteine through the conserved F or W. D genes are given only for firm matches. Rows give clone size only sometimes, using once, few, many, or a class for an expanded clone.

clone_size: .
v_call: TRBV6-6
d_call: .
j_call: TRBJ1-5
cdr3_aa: CASSFGHPDQPQHF
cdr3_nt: TGTGCCAGCAGCTTCGGACACCCAGATCAGCCCCAGCATTTT

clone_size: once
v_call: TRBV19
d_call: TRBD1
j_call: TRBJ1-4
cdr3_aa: CASSKTGQSGEKLFF
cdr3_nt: TGTGCCAGTAGTAAGACGGGACAGTCTGGGGAAAAACTGTTTTTT

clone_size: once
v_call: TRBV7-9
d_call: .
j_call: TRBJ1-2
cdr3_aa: CASSSTTDRDTVGYGYTF
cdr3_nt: TGTGCCAGCAGCTCCACTACCGATCGGGACACGGTTGGCTATGGCTACACCTTC

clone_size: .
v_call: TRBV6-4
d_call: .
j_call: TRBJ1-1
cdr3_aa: CASSGSGGGDEAFF
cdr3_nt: TGTGCCAGCAGCGGCTCGGGGGGCGGGGATGAAGCTTTCTTT

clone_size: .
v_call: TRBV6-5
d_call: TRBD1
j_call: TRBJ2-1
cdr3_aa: CASSWTGDKFF
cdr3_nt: TGTGCCAGCAGTTGGACAGGGGATAAGTTCTTC

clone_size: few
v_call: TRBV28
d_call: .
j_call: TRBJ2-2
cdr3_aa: CASSLQGGTGELFF
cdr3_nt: TGTGCCAGCAGTTTACAGGGCGGCACCGGGGAGCTGTTTTTT

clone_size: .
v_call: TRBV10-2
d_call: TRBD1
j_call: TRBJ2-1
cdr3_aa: CASSDRGLSYNEQFF
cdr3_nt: TGCGCCAGCAGTGACAGGGGGCTATCCTACAATGAGCAGTTCTTC

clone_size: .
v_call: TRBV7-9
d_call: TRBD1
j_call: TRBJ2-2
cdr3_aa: CASSPRSGTGGNTGELFF
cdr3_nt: TGTGCCAGCAGCCCTCGGTCCGGGACAGGGGGGAACACCGGGGAGCTGTTTTTT

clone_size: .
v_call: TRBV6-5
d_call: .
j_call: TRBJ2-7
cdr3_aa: CASSYSRGEFNEQYF
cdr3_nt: TGTGCCAGCAGTTACTCCCGCGGGGAATTCAACGAGCAGTACTTC

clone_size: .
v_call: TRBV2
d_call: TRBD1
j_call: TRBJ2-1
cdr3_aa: CASSPDRADREQFF
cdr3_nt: TGTGCCAGCAGTCCCGACAGGGCCGATAGGGAGCAGTTCTTC

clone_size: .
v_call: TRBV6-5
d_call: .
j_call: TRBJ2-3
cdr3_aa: CASSYSVGSRIDTQYF
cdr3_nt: TGTGCCAGCAGTTACTCAGTTGGGTCTAGAATAGATACGCAGTATTTT

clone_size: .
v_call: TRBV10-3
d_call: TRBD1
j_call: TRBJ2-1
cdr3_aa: CAISFGTGVHEQFF
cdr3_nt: TGTGCCATCAGCTTCGGGACAGGGGTCCATGAGCAGTTCTTC

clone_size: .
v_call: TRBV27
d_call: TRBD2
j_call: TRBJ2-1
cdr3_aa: CASSSPSGSSYNEQFF
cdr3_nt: TGTGCCAGCAGTTCTCCTAGCGGTAGCTCCTACAATGAGCAGTTCTTC

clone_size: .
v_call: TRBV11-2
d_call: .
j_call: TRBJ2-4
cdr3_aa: CASSLQPGLAKNIQYF
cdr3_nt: TGTGCCAGCAGCTTACAGCCGGGACTAGCCAAAAACATTCAGTACTTC

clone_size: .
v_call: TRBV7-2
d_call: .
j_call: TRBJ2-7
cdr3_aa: CASSLGPSRGISYEQYF
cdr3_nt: TGTGCCAGCAGCTTAGGTCCCTCCAGAGGAATTAGCTACGAGCAGTACTTC

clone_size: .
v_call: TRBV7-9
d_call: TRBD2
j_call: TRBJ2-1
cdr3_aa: CASSPGLAVGHNEQFF
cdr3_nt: TGTGCCAGCAGCCCTGGACTAGCGGTGGGGCACAATGAGCAGTTCTTC

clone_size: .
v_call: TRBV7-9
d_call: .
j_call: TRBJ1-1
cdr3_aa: CASSSILVEAFF
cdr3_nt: TGTGCCAGCAGCTCTATTCTTGTTGAAGCTTTCTTT

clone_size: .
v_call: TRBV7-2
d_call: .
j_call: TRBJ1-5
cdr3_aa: CASSFWSSDQPQHF
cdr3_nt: TGTGCCAGCAGCTTTTGGTCCTCGGATCAGCCCCAGCATTTT

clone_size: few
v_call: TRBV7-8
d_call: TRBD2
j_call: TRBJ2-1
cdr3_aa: CASSHPDRTSGSNEQFF
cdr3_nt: TGTGCCAGCAGCCATCCCGACCGGACTAGCGGGAGCAATGAGCAGTTCTTC

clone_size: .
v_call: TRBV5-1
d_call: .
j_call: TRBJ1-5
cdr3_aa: CASSPAGGNQPQHF
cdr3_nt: TGCGCCAGCAGCCCGGCCGGGGGCAATCAGCCCCAGCATTTT

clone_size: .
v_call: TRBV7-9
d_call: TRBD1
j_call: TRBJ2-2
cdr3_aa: CASRDRGFIGELFF
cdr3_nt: TGTGCCAGCAGGGACAGGGGTTTTATCGGGGAGCTGTTTTTT

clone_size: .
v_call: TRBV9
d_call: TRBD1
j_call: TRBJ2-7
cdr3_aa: CASSVEGQGEHEQYF
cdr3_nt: TGTGCCAGCAGCGTAGAGGGACAGGGAGAACACGAGCAGTACTTC

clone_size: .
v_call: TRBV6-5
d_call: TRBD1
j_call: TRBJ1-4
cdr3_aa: CASRSTGGGIRKLFF
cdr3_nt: TGTGCCAGCAGGTCCACAGGGGGAGGGATAAGAAAACTGTTTTTT

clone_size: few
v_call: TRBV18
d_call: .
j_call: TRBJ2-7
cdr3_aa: CASSPWSAGRGEQYF
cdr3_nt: TGTGCCAGCTCACCATGGTCCGCGGGAAGGGGCGAGCAGTACTTC

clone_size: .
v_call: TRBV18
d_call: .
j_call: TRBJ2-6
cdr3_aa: CASSPPGLSSGANVLTF
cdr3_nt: TGTGCCAGCTCACCACCCGGACTGAGCTCTGGGGCCAACGTCCTGACTTTC

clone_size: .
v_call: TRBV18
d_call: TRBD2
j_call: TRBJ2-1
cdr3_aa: CASSPGLAGSGSSYNEQFF
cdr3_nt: TGTGCCAGCTCACCGGGACTAGCGGGCTCCGGTAGCTCCTACAATGAGCAGTTCTTC

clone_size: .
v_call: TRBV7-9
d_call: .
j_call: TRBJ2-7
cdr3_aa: CASSKAAGGLDEQYF
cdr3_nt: TGTGCCAGCAGTAAGGCCGCCGGGGGGCTCGACGAGCAGTACTTC

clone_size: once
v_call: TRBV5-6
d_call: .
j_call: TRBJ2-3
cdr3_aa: CASSLAYTQYF
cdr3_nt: TGTGCCAGCAGCTTAGCTTATACGCAGTATTTT

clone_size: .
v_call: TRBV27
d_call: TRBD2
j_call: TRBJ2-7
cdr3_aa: CASSLTPSGSHSSYEQYF
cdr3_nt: TGTGCCAGCAGTTTAACGCCTAGCGGGAGCCATAGCTCCTACGAGCAGTACTTC

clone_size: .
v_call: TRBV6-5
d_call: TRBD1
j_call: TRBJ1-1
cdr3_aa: CASSEYRGMAFF
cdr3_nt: TGTGCCAGCAGCGAATACAGGGGAATGGCTTTCTTT